This T cell receptor beta chain was sequenced during a study of beta chain features in type 1 diabetes. Looking at the study overall: Patients and healthy donors were similar in age, gender and cell yields.

Sorting of CD4+ naive, central memory, regulatory and stem cell-like memory cells was performed via CD45RO/CCR7/CD25/CD127/CD95/CD27. This clone was counted only a few times. As yet, its antigen is unknown. What was sequenced were expressed TCRB transcripts, since all of the isolated RNA had been reverse transcribed. Profiling relied on immunoSEQ multiplex PCR, and the TCRdb table lists in-frame clones only, not all of them. This table has hundreds of thousands of clones, over 7% appearing once. Study-wide points: The analysis here could not establish whether HLA type shapes TCRB rearrangement. The naive, central memory and Treg TCRB repertoires showed an apparent similarity that was greater among patients than among healthy donors. In all four CD4+ subsets, TCRB CDR3 length was significantly, moderately reduced in type 1 diabetes.

This TCR was sampled from a man aged 30-40 years with type 1 diabetes. The source material was central memory CD4+ T cells from blood.

The DNA for the CDR3 is TGTGCCAGCAGCCCTCCCCGGCTAGCGGGTACGGATACGCAGTATTTT. This gives the protein CASSPPRLAGTDTQYF. This chain connects TRBV7-2 to TRBJ2-3; 8 bases are a match to TRBD2. Germline CDR1 and CDR2: SGHTA and FQGNSA. V shed 5 bases and J 6 bases; nucleotides not matched to a gene: 13. CDR3 length equals 16 residues.